The 21 T cell receptor beta chains below all came from one sample that was sequenced in a study of T cells after posttransplantation cyclophosphamide. Measured with immunoSEQ multiplex PCR; TCRdb has only the in-frame clones, and not every one. The top ten clones hold 2.5% to 4% of a sample with about 47,000 clones, around nine tenths of them seen once. Material: PBMCs. All receptors derive from a woman between 45 and 60 years old in good health and a related stem cell transplant donor.

The chain employs TRBV5-1 and TRBJ2-1, with TRBD2 matching 7 bases. V was clipped by 0 bases and J by 13 bases; unmatched bases: 7. CDR3 length: 13 residues. Germline lookup yields CDR1 SGHRS and CDR2 YFSETQ. CDR3 region: CASSLAVAGEQFF. Written as DNA, the CDR3 is TGCGCCAGCAGCTTGGCCGTGGCGGGGGAACAGTTCTTC.

This chain joins TRBV28 and TRBJ2-7, with D unresolved. The germline V gene has CDR1 MDHEN and CDR2 SYDVKM. Between the trimmed V and J ends, which lost 6 bases and 0 bases, there was a span of 12 bases. CDR3 length: 14 residues. The CDR3 reads CASSHSTGSYEQYF. Written as DNA, the CDR3 is TGTGCCAGCAGCCATTCTACGGGCTCCTACGAGCAGTACTTC.

The gene calls are TRBV18 and TRBJ2-2, with a possible D match to TRBD1 (5 bases). V shed 3 bases and J shed 2 bases, with 7 bases lying between them. Per germline, CDR1 KGHSH and CDR2 LQKENI. CDR3 length: 14 residues. The CDR3 loop reads CASSPTDNTGELFF. The CDR3 region has the DNA TGTGCCAGCTCACCGACAGATAACACCGGGGAGCTGTTTTTT. Full variable domain (remainder filled in from reference TRBV18 and TRBJ2-2): NAGVMQNPRHLVRRRGQEARLRCSPMKGHSHVYWYRQLPEEGLKFMVYLQKENIIDESGMPKERFSAEFPKEGPSILRIQQVVRGDSAAYFCASSPTDNTGELFFGEGSRLTVL.

The J gene is TRBJ2-3, the V gene TRBV5-5; 14 positions agree with TRBD2. Germline loops: CDR1 SGHKS, CDR2 YYEKEE (reference sequence). The CDR3 consists of 15 residues. The J segment lost 3 bases and the V segment lost 4 bases, leaving 1 base of the junction unmatched. CDR3 in DNA: TGTGCCAGCAGCAGGACTAGCGGGGGGACAGATACGCAGTATTTT. It translates to CASSRTSGGTDTQYF.

The chain is built from TRBV5-1 and TRBJ1-1; tentatively, D is TRBD1 (5 bases). Trimming removed 0 bases from V and 7 bases from J, with 7 bases in between. Germline V gene sequence: CDR1 SGHRS, CDR2 YFSETQ. CDR3 size: 12 residues. CDR3 protein: CASSLGQSEAFF. CDR3 nucleotide sequence: TGCGCCAGCAGCTTGGGACAGAGTGAAGCTTTCTTT.

The chain links TRBV9 to TRBJ1-1; 8 bases match TRBD1. This CDR3 region has 17 residues. V gave up 2 bases and J gave up 0 bases; unmatched junction bases: 9. Germline lookup yields CDR1 SGDLS and CDR2 YYNGEE. CDR3 region: CASSVDDRGGVNTEAFF. In DNA, the CDR3 is TGTGCCAGCAGCGTGGACGACAGGGGCGGCGTGAACACTGAAGCTTTCTTT.

The chain joins TRBV9 to TRBJ1-1; possibly TRBD1 for D (5 bases). Trimming took off 2 bases at V and 1 base at J, with 9 bases between the two ends. The CDR3 is made up of 14 amino acids. Germline lookup yields CDR1 SGDLS and CDR2 YYNGEE. Here the CDR3 reads CASSVGHRNTEAFF. The CDR3 DNA reads TGTGCCAGCAGCGTCGGACACCGGAACACTGAAGCTTTCTTT.

The chain couples TRBV5-6 to TRBJ1-1; weak D call: TRBD1 (5 bases). The V gene lost 1 base and the J gene lost 1 base, with 8 bases spanning the gap. Germline V gene sequence: CDR1 SGHDT, CDR2 YYEEEE. This CDR3 is built from 14 residues. CDR3 nucleotide sequence: TGTGCCAGCAGCTTGATCCAGGGGAACACTGAAGCTTTCTTT. This encodes CASSLIQGNTEAFF.

The chain links TRBV29-1 to TRBJ1-1; possible D gene TRBD1, 5 bases. This CDR3 is 16 amino acids long. Trimming took off 6 bases at V and 2 bases at J, with 22 bases between the two ends. CDR1 SQVTM and CDR2 ANQGSEA come from the germline V gene. CDR3 in DNA: TGCAGCGTAACCGGGGGGTTCCGACACGAAAACACTGAAGCTTTCTTT. It encodes CSVTGGFRHENTEAFF.

This chain joins TRBV5-6 and TRBJ1-5; 7 nucleotides align to TRBD1. Per the germline V gene, CDR1 is SGHDT and CDR2 is YYEEEE. The CDR3 contains 15 residues. V lost 2 bases, J lost 3 bases, and 5 bases stayed unmatched. The DNA for the CDR3 is TGTGCCAGCAGCTTACAGGGGAATACCAATCAGCCCCAGCATTTT. This sequence encodes CASSLQGNTNQPQHF.

The chain has TRBV6-5 and TRBJ1-1; 10 nucleotides align to TRBD1. V lost 5 bases to trimming and J lost 7 bases; unmatched junction nucleotides: 4. The germline CDR1 and CDR2 sequences are MNHEY and SVGAGI. This CDR3 is 13 amino acids long. CDR3 amino acids: CASSAGTGDEAFF. CDR3 nucleotide sequence: TGTGCCAGCAGTGCCGGGACAGGGGATGAAGCTTTCTTT.

J is TRBJ1-1 and V is TRBV19; no reliable D call. V dropped 5 bases and J dropped 1 base, with 14 bases sitting between them. CDR1 LNHDA and CDR2 SQIVND come from the germline V gene (reference sequence). CDR3 length equals 15 residues. This chain's CDR3 is CASSDWQAQNTEAFF. CDR3 DNA sequence: TGTGCCAGTAGTGATTGGCAGGCTCAGAACACTGAAGCTTTCTTT.

The count of this clone is one. V gene TRBV7-9 combines with J gene TRBJ2-2, with a weak D call TRBD2 (5 bases). V was clipped by 5 bases and J by 7 bases, with 17 bases between them. From germline, CDR1 is SEHNR and CDR2 FQNEAQ (reference sequence). CDR3 length equals 15 residues. The CDR3 bases are TGTGCCAGCAGCCCCAGTCGGGGTCCCGGCGGGGAGCTGTTTTTT. This encodes CASSPSRGPGGELFF.

V is TRBV10-2 and J is TRBJ1-6; 7 bases line up with TRBD1. This CDR3 region has 13 residues. CDR1 WSHSY and CDR2 SAAADI come from the germline V gene. The J segment lost 7 bases and the V segment lost 7 bases, leaving 4 bases of the junction unmatched. The CDR3 sequence is CASTDRVNSPLHF. As DNA, the CDR3 is TGCGCCAGCACAGACAGGGTGAATTCACCCCTCCACTTT.

The chain is built from TRBV18 and TRBJ1-2; 9 bases line up with TRBD1. This CDR3 is 18 amino acids long. Trimming cost V 6 bases and J 4 bases; bases outside gene matches: 18. Germline V gene data show CDR1 as KGHSH and CDR2 as LQKENI. The CDR3 here is CASSSTGGSRSQGYGYTF. Written as DNA, the CDR3 is TGTGCCAGCTCGTCAACAGGGGGCTCAAGGAGTCAGGGCTATGGCTACACCTTC.

This sequence joins TRBV6-5 and TRBJ2-3, with 9 bases matching TRBD1. The CDR3 extends over 15 amino acids. Per the germline V gene, CDR1 is MNHEY and CDR2 is SVGAGI. The trim removed 6 bases at V and 3 bases at J, leaving 7 bases unmatched. The CDR3 region is CASSTGGGATDTQYF. CDR3 bases: TGTGCCAGCAGCACAGGGGGCGGGGCTACAGATACGCAGTATTTT.

The chain uses TRBV2 and TRBJ1-3, with a tentative D call TRBD1 (5 bases). The V end was cut by 0 bases, the J end by 0 bases, with 12 bases between. The CDR3 sequence is 17 residues long. Per germline, CDR1 SNHLY and CDR2 FYNNEI. CDR3: CASSEALWTPSGNTIYF. The DNA of the CDR3 is TGTGCCAGCAGTGAAGCGCTTTGGACACCCTCTGGAAACACCATATATTTT.

V usage is TRBV2 and J usage is TRBJ1-1, with D hard to call. V lost 6 bases, J lost 7 bases, and 18 bases lay in between. The CDR3 consists of 14 residues. Germline V gene sequence: CDR1 SNHLY, CDR2 FYNNEI. The chain's CDR3 is CASRSDGNGNEAFF. The CDR3 DNA reads as TGTGCCAGCAGATCGGACGGGAACGGGAATGAAGCTTTCTTT.

The chain's CDR3 is CASSTKQGFAANTEAFF. The CDR3, as DNA: TGTGCCAGCAGCACCAAACAGGGGTTCGCGGCGAACACTGAAGCTTTCTTT. The chain employs TRBV11-2 and TRBJ1-1; 7 bases are shared with TRBD1. Per germline, CDR1 SGHAT and CDR2 FQNNGV. The length of the CDR3 is 17 residues. The V and J ends lost 5 bases and 1 base, in that order; junction bases with no gene match: 13.

The CDR3 DNA is TGCAGCGTTGACAACAGACCTTATGGCTACACCTTC. This translates into CSVDNRPYGYTF. The rearrangement links TRBV29-1 to TRBJ1-2; D is undetermined. V gave up 3 bases and J gave up 5 bases, with 10 bases separating them. The germline gives CDR1 SQVTM, CDR2 ANQGSEA. The CDR3 covers 12 residues.

The genes are TRBV5-4 and TRBJ1-1; D remains unclear. CDR3 length equals 14 residues. Between the trimmed V and J ends, which lost 4 bases and 6 bases, there was a span of 16 bases. CDR1 is SGHNT and CDR2 is YYREEE in the germline V gene (reference sequence). In DNA, the CDR3 is TGTGCCAGCAGCGCCATTGGGCTGGTCTCTGAAGCTTTCTTT. Its translation is CASSAIGLVSEAFF. The variable domain in full, with the rest retrieved from reference TRBV5-4 and TRBJ1-1, is ETGVTQSPTHLIKTRGQQVTLRCSSQSGHNTVSWYQQALGQGPQFIFQYYREEENGRGNFPPRFSGLQFPNYSSELNVNALELDDSALYLCASSAIGLVSEAFFGQGTRLTVV.